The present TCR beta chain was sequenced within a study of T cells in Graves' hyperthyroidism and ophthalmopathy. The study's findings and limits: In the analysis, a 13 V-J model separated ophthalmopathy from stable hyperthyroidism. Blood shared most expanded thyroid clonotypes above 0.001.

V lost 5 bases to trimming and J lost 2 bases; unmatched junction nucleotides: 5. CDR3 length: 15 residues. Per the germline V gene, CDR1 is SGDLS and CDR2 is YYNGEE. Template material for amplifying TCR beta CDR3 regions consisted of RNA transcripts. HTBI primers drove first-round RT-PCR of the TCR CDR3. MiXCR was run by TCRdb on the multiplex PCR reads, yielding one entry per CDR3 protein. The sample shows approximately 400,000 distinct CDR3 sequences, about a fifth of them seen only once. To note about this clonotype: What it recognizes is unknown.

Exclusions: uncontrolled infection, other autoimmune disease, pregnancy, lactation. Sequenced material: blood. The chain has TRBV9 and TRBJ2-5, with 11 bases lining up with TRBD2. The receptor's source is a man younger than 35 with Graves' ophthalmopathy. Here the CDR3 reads CASRPSGGSQETQYF. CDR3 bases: TGTGCCAGCAGACCTAGCGGGGGGTCACAAGAGACCCAGTACTTC. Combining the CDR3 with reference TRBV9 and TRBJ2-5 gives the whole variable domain DSGVTQTPKHLITATGQRVTLRCSPRSGDLSVYWYQQSLDQGLQFLIQYYNGEERAKGNILERFSAQQFPDLHSELNLSSLELGDSALYFCASRPSGGSQETQYFGPGTRLLVL.